This T cell receptor beta chain was identified during a study of shared T cell receptors in the human thymus. Produced via immunoSEQ multiplex PCR; TCRdb's table is partial and in-frame only. The table includes about 380,000 clones, 95% detected once. V lost 0 bases and J 4 bases, leaving 7 bases between the germline ends. CDR1 is MDHEN, CDR2 SYDVKM, per germline. There are 13 residues in the CDR3. Sequenced sample: thymocytes. The chain employs TRBV28 and TRBJ2-7; a possible D gene is TRBD2 (6 bases). The clonotype originates from a human donor. The CDR3 region has the DNA TGTGCCAGCAGTTTATGGCGGGAATACGAGCAGTACTTC. This gives the protein CASSLWREYEQYF.